This entry lists 5 T cell receptor beta chains sequenced from one sample in a study of T cells in women clearing cervical HPV infection. Sequencing used immunoSEQ multiplex PCR; TCRdb keeps in-frame clones, though not all of them. Its table records about 14,000 clones. What was sequenced was blood buffy coat. Receptors originate from a woman between 18 and 70 years old with a cervical HPV16 infection that either progressed to CIN3+ or cleared (not recorded which).

On this clone itself: The read ends 3 residues shy of where the CDR3 ends; the end is completed using the germline J gene. The J gene is TRBJ2-7, the V gene TRBV20-1; tentatively, D is TRBD1 (6 bases). This CDR3 comprises 11 residues. Germline values: CDR1 DFQATT, CDR2 SNEGSKA (reference sequence). Deletions cut 5 bases from V and 6 bases from J, with 11 bases between. The CDR3 protein is CSALQGSEQYF. The CDR3 DNA, read in part, is TGCAGTGCTCTACAGGGCTCCGAG.

As concerns this clone: Coverage ceases 3 residues before the CDR3 finishes, and the germline J gene fills in the end. The V call is TRBV5-4, the J call TRBJ1-1; D unresolved. Germline-derived CDR1 and CDR2 are SGHNT and YYREEE (reference sequence). The CDR3 runs 15 residues. V was shortened by 1 base and J by 6 bases, with 16 bases between the two germline ends. This chain's CDR3 is CASSLFPLLRAEAFF. The CDR3 bases that were read are TGTGCCAGCAGCTTGTTCCCCCTTTTGAGGGCTGAA.

This clone registers medium-sized by frequency. The read gets to within 3 residues of the CDR3 end, and the germline J gene fills in the rest. The rearrangement uses TRBV7-8 and TRBJ2-5, with 7 bases lining up with TRBD2. There are 16 residues in the CDR3. Trimming removed 2 bases from V and 2 bases from J; junction bases left unmatched: 8. In germline, CDR1 is SGHVS, CDR2 FQNEAQ. CDR3 sequence reads: CASSLSGGGRQETQYF. Partial CDR3 DNA: TGTGCCAGCAGCTTAAGCGGCGGGGGACGTCAAGAGACC.

The CDR3 reads CASGAVPLYTEAFF. The sequenced CDR3 bases are TGTGCCAGCGGGGCAGTTCCCCTTTACACTGAA. This rearrangement joins TRBV2 to TRBJ1-1, with TRBD1 as a possible D gene (5 bases). The sequence runs out 3 residues before the end of the CDR3; the remainder is reconstructed from the germline J gene. Germline CDR1 reads SNHLY; CDR2 reads FYNNEI. The V end was cut by 8 bases, the J end by 3 bases, with 16 bases between. This CDR3 contains 14 residues.

Worth noting for this clone: Sequencing ends 3 residues short of the CDR3 end; the germline J gene provides the rest. This chain joins TRBV7-3 and TRBJ2-2, with D hard to call. The germline V gene has CDR1 SGHTA and CDR2 FQGTGA. CDR3 length: 15 residues. The DNA read from the CDR3 is TGTGCCAGCAGCCCGGGTGTGGCCCCCGGAGAAAAG. It encodes CASSPGVAPGEK. The complete CDR3 protein is CASSPGVAPGEKLFF. Supplemented by reference TRBV7-3 and TRBJ2-2, the full variable domain reads GAGVSQTPSNKVTEKGKYVELRCDPISGHTALYWYRQSLGQGPEFLIYFQGTGAADDSGLPNDRFFAVRPEGSVSTLKIQRTERGDSAVYLCASSPGVAPGEKLFFGEGSRLTVL.